In this sample, the clone carrying this T cell receptor (beta chain) turned up a few times. V was shortened by 6 bases and J by 12 bases, with 15 bases between the two germline ends. CDR1 and CDR2 (germline): SNHLY, FYNNEI. CDR3 length equals 12 residues. Healthy Caucasian individuals from Russia aged about 6 to 90 served as donors. Drawing of peripheral blood yielded ten milliliters from each donor. Isolated per sample were at least 7 million PBMCs. PCR was performed a second time for about 7 to 11 cycles using a sample-barcoded 5' primer and a J-beta primer mix. Each CDR3 protein is one row after TCRdb ran MiXCR on the 5' RACE reads. The sample has roughly 1,700,000 distinct CDR3 sequences, 25% to 30% seen once; the top ten hold about 7.7%. This sample was included in a study of blood T cells in healthy people across ages. Study summary: T cells yielded about one barcoded beta molecule per two cells through template switching.

The sample consisted of blood. The gene calls are TRBV2 and TRBJ2-1, with D perhaps matching TRBD1 (6 bases). This receptor was taken from a woman aged 30 to 39 in good health. The CDR3 DNA follows: TGTGCCAGCAGACCACAGGGAAGGGGGCAGTTCTTC. Encoded protein: CASRPQGRGQFF.